This T cell receptor beta chain appears in the sequencing data of a study of shared clonotypes between healthy human individuals. The donors, healthy adults who were HIV-negative, had experienced no recent acute infections or vaccinations. The CDR3 spans 14 residues. Trimming pared 6 bases from V and 4 bases from J, leaving 13 bases between. Germline V gene lookup returns CDR1 MNHEY and CDR2 SVGAGI. This table comes from immunoSEQ multiplex PCR, and its TCRdb copy is limited to in-frame clones, with some not included. Of about 2 million clones in the sample, 95% were seen once. This clonotype originated in a man aged 18 to 30 in good health. The sequenced sample was naive CD4+ T cells sorted from blood. Subset meaning: CD45RA+ positively selected. V is TRBV6-5 and J is TRBJ2-1; D is perhaps TRBD1 (5 bases). The CDR3 reads CASRSTESYNEQFF. CDR3 DNA: TGTGCCAGCAGGTCGACAGAATCTTACAATGAGCAGTTCTTC.